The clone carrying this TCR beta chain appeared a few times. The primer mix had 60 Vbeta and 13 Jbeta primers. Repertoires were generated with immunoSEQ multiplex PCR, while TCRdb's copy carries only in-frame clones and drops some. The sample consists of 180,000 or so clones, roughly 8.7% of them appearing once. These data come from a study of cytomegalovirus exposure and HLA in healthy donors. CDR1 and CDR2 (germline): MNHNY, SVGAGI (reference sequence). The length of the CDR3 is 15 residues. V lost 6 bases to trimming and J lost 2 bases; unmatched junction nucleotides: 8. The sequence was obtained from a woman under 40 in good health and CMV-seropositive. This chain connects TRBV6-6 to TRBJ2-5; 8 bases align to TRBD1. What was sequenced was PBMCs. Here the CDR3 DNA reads TGTGCCAGCAGCCTCTTCGGGACAGGTCAAGAGACCCAGTACTTC. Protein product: CASSLFGTGQETQYF.